This TCR beta chain stems from a study of shared clonotypes between healthy human individuals. This clone was observed a single time. Data came from immunoSEQ multiplex PCR; TCRdb stores just in-frame clones and leaves some out. The repertoire holds 520,000 or so clones, around 74% seen once, with 13% in the top ten. CDR3 length equals 16 residues. V dropped 7 bases and J dropped 0 bases, with 18 bases sitting between them. Germline V gene sequence: CDR1 LNHDA, CDR2 SQIVND (reference sequence). The TCR sequence derives from a woman aged 40-49 years in good health. Some clones in this sample may be carry-over from other donors' samples. Material: PBMCs. The chain employs TRBV19 and TRBJ1-2; D is perhaps TRBD1 (6 bases). The CDR3 nucleotides read TGTGCCAGTAACGCTCGGACAGCCTCGACTAACTATGGCTACACCTTC. Protein sequence: CASNARTASTNYGYTF.